What follows is one TCR beta chain and its context. This sample is drawn from a study of blood T cell repertoires in COVID-19. In the study overall: Material from acute and convalescent COVID-19 was sourced from the United States, Italy and Spain. T cells, B-cell-depleted T cells, or PBMCs provided the cDNA or gDNA that served as material.

Per the original data handling: Reference gene primer amplification gave nucleated cell count estimates. TCRdb's copy holds only in-frame clones and misses some; the assay was immunoSEQ multiplex PCR. V and J calls and clone size are given by that table; D and trimming were obtained from the DNA. The repertoire holds 200,000 to 250,000 clones, with 65% to 90% as singletons. After removal of 4 bases from V and 0 bases from J, the junction contained 10 bases not matched to a gene. In germline, CDR1 is SGHDT, CDR2 YYEEEE. The CDR3 spans 16 residues. This chain joins TRBV5-6 and TRBJ2-7, with TRBD1 matching 7 bases. Sequencing was done on a sample of peripheral blood. The TCR was taken from a woman aged 45-59 years with acute or convalescent COVID-19. The CDR3 region has the DNA TGTGCCAGCAGCCCGTTTACAGGGGACCTCTCCTACGAGCAGTACTTC. This translates into CASSPFTGDLSYEQYF.